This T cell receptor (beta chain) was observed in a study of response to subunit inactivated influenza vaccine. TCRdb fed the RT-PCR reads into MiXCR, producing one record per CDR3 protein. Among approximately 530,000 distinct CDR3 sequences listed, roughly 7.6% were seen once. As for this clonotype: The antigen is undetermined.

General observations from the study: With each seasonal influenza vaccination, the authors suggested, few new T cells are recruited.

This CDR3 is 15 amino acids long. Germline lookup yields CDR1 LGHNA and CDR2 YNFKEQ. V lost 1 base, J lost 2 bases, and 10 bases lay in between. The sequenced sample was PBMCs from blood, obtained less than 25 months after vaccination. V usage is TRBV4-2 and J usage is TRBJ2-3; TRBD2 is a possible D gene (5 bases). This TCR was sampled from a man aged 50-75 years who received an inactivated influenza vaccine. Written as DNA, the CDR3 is TGTGCCAGCAGCCAAGGGGCGGGCATCACAGATACGCAGTATTTT. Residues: CASSQGAGITDTQYF.